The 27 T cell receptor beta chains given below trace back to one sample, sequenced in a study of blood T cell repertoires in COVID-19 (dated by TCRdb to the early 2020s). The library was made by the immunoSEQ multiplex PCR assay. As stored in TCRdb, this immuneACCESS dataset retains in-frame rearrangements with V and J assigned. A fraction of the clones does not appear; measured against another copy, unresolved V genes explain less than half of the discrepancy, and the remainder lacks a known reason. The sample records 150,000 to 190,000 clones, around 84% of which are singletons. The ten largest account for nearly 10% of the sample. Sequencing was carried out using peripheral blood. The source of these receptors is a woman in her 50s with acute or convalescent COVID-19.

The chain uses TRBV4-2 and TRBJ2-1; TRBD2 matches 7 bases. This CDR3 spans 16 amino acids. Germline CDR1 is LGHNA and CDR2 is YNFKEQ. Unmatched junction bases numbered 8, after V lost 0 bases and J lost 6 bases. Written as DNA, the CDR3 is TGTGCCAGCAGCCAAGACTTAGCGGGCGCATTCAATGAGCAGTTCTTC. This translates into CASSQDLAGAFNEQFF.

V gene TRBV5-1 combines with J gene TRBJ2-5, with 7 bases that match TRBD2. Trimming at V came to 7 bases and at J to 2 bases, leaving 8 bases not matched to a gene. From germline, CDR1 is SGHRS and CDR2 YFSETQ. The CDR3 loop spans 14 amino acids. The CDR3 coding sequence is TGCGCCAGCTTGGGGAGCGGGACTCAAGAGACCCAGTACTTC. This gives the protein CASLGSGTQETQYF. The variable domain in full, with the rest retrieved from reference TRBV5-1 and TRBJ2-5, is KAGVTQTPRYLIKTRGQQVTLSCSPISGHRSVSWYQQTPGQGLQFLFEYFSETQRNKGNFPGRFSGRQFSNSRSEMNVSTLELGDSALYLCASLGSGTQETQYFGPGTRLLVL.

The CDR3 loop is CASSVDGRGYSGNTIYF. CDR3 DNA sequence: TGTGCCAGCAGCGTAGACGGCAGGGGGTACTCTGGAAACACCATATATTTT. This chain links TRBV9 with TRBJ1-3; 7 bases line up with TRBD1. Germline trimming cut 0 bases from V and 0 bases from J; bases unmatched to any gene: 6. CDR1 is SGDLS and CDR2 is YYNGEE in the germline V gene. The CDR3 covers 17 residues.

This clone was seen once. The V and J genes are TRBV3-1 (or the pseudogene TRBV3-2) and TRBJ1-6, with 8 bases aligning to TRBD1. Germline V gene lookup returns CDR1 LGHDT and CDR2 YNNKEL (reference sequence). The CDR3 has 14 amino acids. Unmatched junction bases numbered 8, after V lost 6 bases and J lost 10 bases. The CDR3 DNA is TGTGCCAGCAGGCGGACAGGGACAATGTCACCCCTCCACTTT. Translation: CASRRTGTMSPLHF.

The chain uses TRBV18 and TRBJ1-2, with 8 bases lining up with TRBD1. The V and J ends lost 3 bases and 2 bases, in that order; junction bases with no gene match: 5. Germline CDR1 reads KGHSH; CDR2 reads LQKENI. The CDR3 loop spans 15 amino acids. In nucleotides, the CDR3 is TGTGCCAGCTCACCCTCACAGGGGGAGAACTATGGCTACACCTTC. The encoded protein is CASSPSQGENYGYTF.

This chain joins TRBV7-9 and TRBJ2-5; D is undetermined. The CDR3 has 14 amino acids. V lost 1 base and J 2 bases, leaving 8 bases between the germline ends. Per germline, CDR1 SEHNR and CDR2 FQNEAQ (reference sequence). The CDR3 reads CASSLVPEQETQYF. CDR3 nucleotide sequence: TGTGCCAGCAGCTTAGTTCCGGAGCAAGAGACCCAGTACTTC.

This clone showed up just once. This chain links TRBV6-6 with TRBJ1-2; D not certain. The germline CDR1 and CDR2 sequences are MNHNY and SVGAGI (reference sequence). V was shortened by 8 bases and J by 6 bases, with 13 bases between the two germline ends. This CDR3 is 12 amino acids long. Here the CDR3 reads CASENLNDGYTF. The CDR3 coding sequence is TGTGCCAGCGAGAACCTAAACGATGGCTACACCTTC.

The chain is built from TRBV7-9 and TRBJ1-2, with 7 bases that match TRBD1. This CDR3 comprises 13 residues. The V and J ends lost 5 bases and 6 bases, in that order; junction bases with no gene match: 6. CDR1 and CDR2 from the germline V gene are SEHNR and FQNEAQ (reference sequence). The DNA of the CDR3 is TGTGCCAGCAGCACGGGACAGCAGAATGGCTACACCTTC. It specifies CASSTGQQNGYTF.

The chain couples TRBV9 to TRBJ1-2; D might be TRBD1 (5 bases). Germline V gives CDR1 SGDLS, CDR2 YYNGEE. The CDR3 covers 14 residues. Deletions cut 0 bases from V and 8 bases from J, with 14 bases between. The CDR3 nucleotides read TGTGCCAGCAGCGTAGTACATGGAGGGGACGGCTACACCTTC. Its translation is CASSVVHGGDGYTF. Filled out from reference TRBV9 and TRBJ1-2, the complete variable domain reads DSGVTQTPKHLITATGQRVTLRCSPRSGDLSVYWYQQSLDQGLQFLIQYYNGEERAKGNILERFSAQQFPDLHSELNLSSLELGDSALYFCASSVVHGGDGYTFGSGTRLTVV.

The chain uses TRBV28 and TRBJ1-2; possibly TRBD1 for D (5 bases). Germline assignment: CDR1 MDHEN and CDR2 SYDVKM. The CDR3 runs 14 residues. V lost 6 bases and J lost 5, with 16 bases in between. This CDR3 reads CASSLPSGPYGYTF. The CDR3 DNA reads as TGTGCCAGCAGCCTTCCGTCAGGGCCATATGGCTACACCTTC.

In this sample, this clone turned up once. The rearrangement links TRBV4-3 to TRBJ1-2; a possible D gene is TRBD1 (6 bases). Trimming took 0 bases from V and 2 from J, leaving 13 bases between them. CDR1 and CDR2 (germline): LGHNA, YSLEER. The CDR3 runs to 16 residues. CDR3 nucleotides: TGCGCCAGCAGCCAAGATCCCTACAGGGTAAACTATGGCTACACCTTC. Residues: CASSQDPYRVNYGYTF.

The CDR3 sequence is CASSWGLAGANEQFF. In DNA form, the CDR3 reads TGTGCCAGCAGTTGGGGACTAGCGGGAGCCAATGAGCAGTTCTTC. The chain has TRBV27 and TRBJ2-1, with TRBD2 matching 14 bases. The CDR3 length is 15 residues. V was clipped by 4 bases and J by 6 bases; unmatched bases: 2. Per germline, CDR1 MNHEY and CDR2 SMNVEV (reference sequence).

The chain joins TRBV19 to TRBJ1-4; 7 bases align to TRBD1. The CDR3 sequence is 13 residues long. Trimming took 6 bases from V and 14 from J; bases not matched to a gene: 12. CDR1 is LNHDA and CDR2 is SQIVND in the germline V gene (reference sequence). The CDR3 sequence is CASSRDRGRYLFF. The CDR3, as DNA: TGTGCCAGTAGCCGGGACAGAGGGAGGTACCTGTTTTTT.

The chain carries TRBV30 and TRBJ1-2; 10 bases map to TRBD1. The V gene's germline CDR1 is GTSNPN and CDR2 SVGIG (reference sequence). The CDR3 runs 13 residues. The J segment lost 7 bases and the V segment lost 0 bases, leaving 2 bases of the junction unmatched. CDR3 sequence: CAWSVDRGLGYTF. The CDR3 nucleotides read TGTGCCTGGAGTGTAGACAGGGGGCTTGGCTACACCTTC.

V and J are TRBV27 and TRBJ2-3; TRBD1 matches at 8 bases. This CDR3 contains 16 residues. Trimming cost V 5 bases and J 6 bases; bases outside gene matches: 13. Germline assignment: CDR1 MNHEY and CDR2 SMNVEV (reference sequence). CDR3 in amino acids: CASSPAPGGSGDTQYF. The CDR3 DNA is TGTGCCAGCAGTCCGGCTCCAGGGGGCTCTGGGGATACGCAGTATTTT.

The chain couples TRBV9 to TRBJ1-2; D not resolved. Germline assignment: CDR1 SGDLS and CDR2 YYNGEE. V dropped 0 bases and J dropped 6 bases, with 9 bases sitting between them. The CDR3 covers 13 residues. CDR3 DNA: TGTGCCAGCAGCGTAGGTCCAGGCAATGGCTACACCTTC. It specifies CASSVGPGNGYTF.

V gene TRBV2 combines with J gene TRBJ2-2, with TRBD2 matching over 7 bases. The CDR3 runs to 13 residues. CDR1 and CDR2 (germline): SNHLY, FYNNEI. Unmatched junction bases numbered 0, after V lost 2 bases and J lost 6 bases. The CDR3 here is CASSELAAGELFF. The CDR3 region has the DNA TGTGCCAGCAGTGAACTAGCGGCCGGGGAGCTGTTTTTT.

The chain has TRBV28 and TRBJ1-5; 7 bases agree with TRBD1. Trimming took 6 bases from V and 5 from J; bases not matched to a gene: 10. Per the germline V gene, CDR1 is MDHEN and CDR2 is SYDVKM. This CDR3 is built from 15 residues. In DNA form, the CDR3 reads TGTGCCAGCAGACCGGGGCACAGGGGTTATCAGCCCCAGCATTTT. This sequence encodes CASRPGHRGYQPQHF.

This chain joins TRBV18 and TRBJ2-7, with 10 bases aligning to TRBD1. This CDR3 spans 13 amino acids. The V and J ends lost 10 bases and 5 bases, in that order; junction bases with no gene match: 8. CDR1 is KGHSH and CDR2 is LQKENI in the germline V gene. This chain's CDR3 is CATGQGGPNEQYF. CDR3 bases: TGTGCCACAGGACAGGGGGGCCCTAACGAGCAGTACTTC.

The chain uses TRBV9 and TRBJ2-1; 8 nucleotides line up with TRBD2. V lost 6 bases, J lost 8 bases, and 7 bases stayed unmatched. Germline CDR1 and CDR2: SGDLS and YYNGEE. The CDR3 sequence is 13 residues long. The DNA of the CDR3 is TGTGCCAGCAATCGGGGGGGTATCGATGAGCAGTTCTTC. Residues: CASNRGGIDEQFF.

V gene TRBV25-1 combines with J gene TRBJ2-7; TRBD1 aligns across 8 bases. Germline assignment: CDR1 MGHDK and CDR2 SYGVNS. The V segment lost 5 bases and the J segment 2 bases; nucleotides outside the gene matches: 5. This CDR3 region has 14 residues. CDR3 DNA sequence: TGTGCCAGCAGTCAGGAACAGGGGGCCTACGAGCAGTACTTC. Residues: CASSQEQGAYEQYF.

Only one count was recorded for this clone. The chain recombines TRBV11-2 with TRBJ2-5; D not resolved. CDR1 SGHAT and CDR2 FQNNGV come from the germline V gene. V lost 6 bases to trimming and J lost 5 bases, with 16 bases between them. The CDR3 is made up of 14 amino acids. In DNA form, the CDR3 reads TGTGCCAGCAGAGCGCTAGTAAGGCTCGAGACCCAGTACTTC. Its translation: CASRALVRLETQYF.

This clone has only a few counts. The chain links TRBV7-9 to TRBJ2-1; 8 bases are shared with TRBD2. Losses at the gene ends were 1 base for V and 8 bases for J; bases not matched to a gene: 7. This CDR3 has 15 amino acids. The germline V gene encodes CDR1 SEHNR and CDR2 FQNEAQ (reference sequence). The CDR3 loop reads CASSLGGTRTDEQFF. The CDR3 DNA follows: TGTGCCAGCAGCTTAGGGGGGACTAGAACAGATGAGCAGTTCTTC.

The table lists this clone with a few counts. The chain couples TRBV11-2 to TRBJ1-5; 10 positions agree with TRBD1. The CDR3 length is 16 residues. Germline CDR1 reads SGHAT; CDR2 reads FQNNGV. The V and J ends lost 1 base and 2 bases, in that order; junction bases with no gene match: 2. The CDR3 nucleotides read TGTGCCAGCAGCTTAGGCGGGACAGGGGGCAATCAGCCCCAGCATTTT. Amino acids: CASSLGGTGGNQPQHF.

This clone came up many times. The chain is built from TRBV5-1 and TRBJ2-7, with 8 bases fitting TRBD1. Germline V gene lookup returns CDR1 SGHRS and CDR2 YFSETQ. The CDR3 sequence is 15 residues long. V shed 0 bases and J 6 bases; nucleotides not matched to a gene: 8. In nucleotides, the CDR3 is TGCGCCAGCAGCTTGGAAGGACAGGGAATAGGCGAGCAGTACTTC. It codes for CASSLEGQGIGEQYF.

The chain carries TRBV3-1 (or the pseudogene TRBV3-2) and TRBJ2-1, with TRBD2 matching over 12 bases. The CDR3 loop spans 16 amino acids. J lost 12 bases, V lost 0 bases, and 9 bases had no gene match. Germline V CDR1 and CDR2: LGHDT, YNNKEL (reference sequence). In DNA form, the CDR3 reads TGTGCCAGCAGCCAAGATATGACTAGCGGGGGAACGGCGCAGTTCTTC. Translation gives CASSQDMTSGGTAQFF.

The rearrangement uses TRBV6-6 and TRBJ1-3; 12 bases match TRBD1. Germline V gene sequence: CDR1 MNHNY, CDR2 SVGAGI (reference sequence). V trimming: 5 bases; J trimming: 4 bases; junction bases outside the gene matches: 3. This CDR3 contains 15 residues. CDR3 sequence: CASSRDRGRGNTIYF. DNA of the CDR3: TGTGCCAGCAGTCGGGACAGGGGGCGCGGAAACACCATATATTTT.